This T cell receptor beta chain was captured by sequencing in a study of T-cell reconstitution after alpha-beta-depleted transplantation in children. Regarding this clonotype: What it binds is not known. With a much larger clone just one base away, this may be a read error.

TCRbeta library construction was performed incorporating unique molecular identifiers. Via MiXCR, TCRdb re-called the PCR reads, giving one row per CDR3 protein. The sample gives almost 600,000 distinct CDR3 sequences, roughly 27% of which show up once; around 36% is in the top ten. Germline loops: CDR1 SGHRS, CDR2 YFSETQ. This CDR3 is built from 13 residues. Study-wide points: Reported findings indicate that, about two months after transplant, alpha-beta T cells came from several hundred expanded clones, which were derived from non-depleted graft cells. From newly produced T cells came most of the T-cell counts and diversity one year after transplant.

The sample consisted of PBMCs, taken before TCRalphabeta/CD19-depleted stem cell transplant. V usage is TRBV5-1 and J usage is TRBJ2-7; 7 nucleotides match TRBD1. The sequence was obtained from a boy under two years old with Wiskott-Aldrich syndrome, due to receive a stem cell transplant. The CDR3 reads CASSMGQIYDQYF. CDR3 in DNA: TGCGCCAGCAGCATGGGACAGATCTACGATCAGTACTTC. Filled out from reference TRBV5-1 and TRBJ2-7, the complete variable domain reads KAGVTQTPRYLIKTRGQQVTLSCSPISGHRSVSWYQQTPGQGLQFLFEYFSETQRNKGNFPGRFSGRQFSNSRSEMNVSTLELGDSALYLCASSMGQIYDQYFGPGTRLTVT.